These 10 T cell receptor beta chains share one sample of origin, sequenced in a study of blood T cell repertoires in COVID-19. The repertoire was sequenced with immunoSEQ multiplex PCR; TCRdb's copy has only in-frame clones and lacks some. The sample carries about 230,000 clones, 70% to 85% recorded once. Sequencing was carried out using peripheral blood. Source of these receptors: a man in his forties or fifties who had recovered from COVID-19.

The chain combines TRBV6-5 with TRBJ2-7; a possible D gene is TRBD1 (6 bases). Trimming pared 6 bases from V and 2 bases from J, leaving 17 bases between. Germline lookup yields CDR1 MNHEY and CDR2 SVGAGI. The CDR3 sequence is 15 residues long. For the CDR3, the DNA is TGTGCCAGCAGATCATCAGGACAGCCACCCTACGAGCAGTACTTC. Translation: CASRSSGQPPYEQYF.

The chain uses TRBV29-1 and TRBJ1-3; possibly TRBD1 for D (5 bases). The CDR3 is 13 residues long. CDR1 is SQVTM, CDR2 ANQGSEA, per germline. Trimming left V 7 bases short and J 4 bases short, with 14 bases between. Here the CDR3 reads CSGGGGTGNTIYF. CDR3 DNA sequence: TGCAGCGGTGGGGGGGGTACCGGAAACACCATATATTTT.

CDR3 loop: CASSWGDSNQPQHF. CDR3 DNA sequence: TGTGCCAGCAGTTGGGGGGATAGCAATCAGCCCCAGCATTTT. The chain combines TRBV27 with TRBJ1-5; TRBD1 might be the D (5 bases). Per germline, CDR1 MNHEY and CDR2 SMNVEV (reference sequence). CDR3 length: 14 residues. Trimming took off 4 bases at V and 0 bases at J, with 7 bases between the two ends.

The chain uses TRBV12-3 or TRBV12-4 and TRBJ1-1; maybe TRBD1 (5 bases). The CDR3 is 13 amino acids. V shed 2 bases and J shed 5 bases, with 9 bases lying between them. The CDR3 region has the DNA TGTGCCAGCAGTTTACAGGGAGGTACTGAAGCTTTCTTT. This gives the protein CASSLQGGTEAFF.

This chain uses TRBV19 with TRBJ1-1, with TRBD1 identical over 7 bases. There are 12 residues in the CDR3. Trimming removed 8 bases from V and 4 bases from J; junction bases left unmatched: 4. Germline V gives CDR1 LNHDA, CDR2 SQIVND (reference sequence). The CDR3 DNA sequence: TGTGCCAGTGAGACAGGGTCCACTGAAGCTTTCTTT. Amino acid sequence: CASETGSTEAFF.

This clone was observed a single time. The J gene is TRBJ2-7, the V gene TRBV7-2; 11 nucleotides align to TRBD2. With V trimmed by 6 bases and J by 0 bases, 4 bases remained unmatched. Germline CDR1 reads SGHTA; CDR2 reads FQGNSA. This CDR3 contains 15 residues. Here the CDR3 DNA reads TGTGCCAGCAGTCGGACTAGCGGGTACTCCTACGAGCAGTACTTC. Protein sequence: CASSRTSGYSYEQYF.

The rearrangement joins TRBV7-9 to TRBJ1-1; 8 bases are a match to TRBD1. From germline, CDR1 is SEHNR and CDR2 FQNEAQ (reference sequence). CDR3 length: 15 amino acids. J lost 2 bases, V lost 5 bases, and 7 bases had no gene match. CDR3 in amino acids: CASSLAGTGNTEAFF. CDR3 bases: TGTGCCAGCAGCCTCGCCGGGACAGGAAACACTGAAGCTTTCTTT.

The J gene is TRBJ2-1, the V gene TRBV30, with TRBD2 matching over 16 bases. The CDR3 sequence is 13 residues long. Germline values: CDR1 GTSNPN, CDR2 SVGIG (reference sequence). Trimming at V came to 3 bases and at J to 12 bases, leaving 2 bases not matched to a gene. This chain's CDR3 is CAWRGLAGGLQFF. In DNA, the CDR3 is TGTGCCTGGAGGGGACTAGCGGGGGGGCTGCAGTTCTTC.

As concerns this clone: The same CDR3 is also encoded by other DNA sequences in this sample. The CDR3 reads CASSFYRSNTGELFF. CDR3 nucleotide sequence: TGTGCCAGCAGCTTCTACAGATCGAACACCGGGGAGCTGTTTTTT. The rearrangement links TRBV7-2 to TRBJ2-2; no definite D call. This CDR3 is 15 amino acids long. V shed 3 bases and J shed 0 bases, with 8 bases lying between them. CDR1 is SGHTA and CDR2 is FQGNSA in the germline V gene.

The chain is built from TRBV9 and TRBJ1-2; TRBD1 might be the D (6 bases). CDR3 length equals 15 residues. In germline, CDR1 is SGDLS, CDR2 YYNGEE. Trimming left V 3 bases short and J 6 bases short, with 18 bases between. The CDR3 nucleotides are TGTGCCAGCAGCGAAGGCGGGGGCGGACCTAATGGCTACACCTTC. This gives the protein CASSEGGGGPNGYTF.